A selection of T cell receptor beta chains follows, all from one sample in a study of blood T cells in healthy people across ages. Each CDR3 protein is one row after TCRdb ran MiXCR on the 5' RACE reads. Of approximately 1,700,000 distinct CDR3 sequences in the sample, 30% to 40% were seen once. Sequenced input: blood. The source of these receptors is a human donor in good health. Each CDR3 is given with its conserved first and last residue. The order of the fields is CDR3 protein, CDR3 DNA, V gene, D gene, J gene, clone size. The D gene is left open where the match is weak. Clone size is not always given. Where it is, it says once, few, many or a class for expanded clones.

CDR3aa: CSARGSAGVQPQHF
CDR3nt: TGCAGTGCTAGAGGGTCGGCAGGGGTTCAGCCCCAGCATTTT
v_gene: TRBV20-1
d_gene: -
j_gene: TRBJ1-5
abundance: -

CDR3aa: CASSTGTVRSNYGYTF
CDR3nt: TGTGCCAGCAGCACCGGGACAGTGAGATCTAACTATGGCTACACCTTC
v_gene: TRBV4-2
d_gene: TRBD1
j_gene: TRBJ1-2
abundance: few

CDR3aa: CASSTARGRGYTF
CDR3nt: TGTGCCAGCAGCACGGCCAGGGGGCGAGGCTACACCTTC
v_gene: TRBV7-9
d_gene: TRBD1
j_gene: TRBJ1-2
abundance: few

CDR3aa: CASSQDLAGGINEQFF
CDR3nt: TGTGCCAGCAGCCAAGACCTAGCGGGGGGGATCAATGAGCAGTTCTTC
v_gene: TRBV3-1
d_gene: TRBD2
j_gene: TRBJ2-1
abundance: -

CDR3aa: CASSERGTGGLRPTDTQYF
CDR3nt: TGTGCCAGCAGCGAAAGAGGGACAGGGGGTCTCAGACCCACAGATACGCAGTATTTT
v_gene: TRBV7-2
d_gene: TRBD1
j_gene: TRBJ2-3
abundance: once

CDR3aa: CSARDRLETSLLAKNIQYF
CDR3nt: TGCAGTGCTAGAGATCGGTTAGAAACATCCCTATTAGCCAAAAACATTCAGTACTTC
v_gene: TRBV20-1
d_gene: -
j_gene: TRBJ2-4
abundance: -

CDR3aa: CASSFPSDNNEQFF
CDR3nt: TGTGCCAGCAGCTTCCCTAGCGATAACAATGAGCAGTTCTTC
v_gene: TRBV11-3
d_gene: -
j_gene: TRBJ2-1
abundance: -

CDR3aa: CASSPQGTGGEQFF
CDR3nt: TGTGCCAGCAGCCCCCAAGGAACAGGGGGTGAGCAGTTCTTC
v_gene: TRBV6-6
d_gene: TRBD1
j_gene: TRBJ2-1
abundance: few

CDR3aa: CSATSLADYNEQFF
CDR3nt: TGCAGTGCCACGTCACTAGCGGACTACAATGAGCAGTTCTTC
v_gene: TRBV20-1
d_gene: TRBD2
j_gene: TRBJ2-1
abundance: -

CDR3aa: CASSLFGGATSYEQYF
CDR3nt: TGTGCCAGCAGCTTATTTGGGGGGGCGACCTCCTACGAGCAGTACTTC
v_gene: TRBV7-9
d_gene: -
j_gene: TRBJ2-7
abundance: few

CDR3aa: CASSQAMGLVIHEQFF
CDR3nt: TGCGCCAGCAGCCAAGCGATGGGTTTGGTGATCCATGAGCAGTTCTTC
v_gene: TRBV4-1
d_gene: -
j_gene: TRBJ2-1
abundance: few

CDR3aa: CASSLGGPSNQPQHF
CDR3nt: TGTGCCAGCAGCTTAGGAGGCCCTAGCAATCAGCCCCAGCATTTT
v_gene: TRBV5-5
d_gene: -
j_gene: TRBJ1-5
abundance: few

CDR3aa: CASGAWHGETQYF
CDR3nt: TGTGCTAGTGGCGCTTGGCACGGAGAGACCCAGTACTTC
v_gene: TRBV12-5
d_gene: -
j_gene: TRBJ2-5
abundance: -

CDR3aa: CASSLSGQGQETQYF
CDR3nt: TGTGCCAGCAGCTTATCGGGTCAAGGTCAAGAGACCCAGTACTTC
v_gene: TRBV11-2
d_gene: -
j_gene: TRBJ2-5
abundance: -

CDR3aa: CASSQDRTGLRGETQYF
CDR3nt: TGTGCCAGCAGCCAAGATAGGACAGGCCTCCGGGGGGAGACCCAGTACTTC
v_gene: TRBV3-1
d_gene: -
j_gene: TRBJ2-5
abundance: -

CDR3aa: CASSNQGGTEAFF
CDR3nt: TGTGCCAGCAGCAACCAGGGGGGCACTGAAGCTTTCTTT
v_gene: TRBV9
d_gene: TRBD1
j_gene: TRBJ1-1
abundance: few

CDR3aa: CASSQSRTGSEQYF
CDR3nt: TGTGCCAGCAGCCAATCTCGAACAGGATCCGAGCAGTACTTC
v_gene: TRBV7-2
d_gene: -
j_gene: TRBJ2-7
abundance: few

CDR3aa: CASSPTSGGADEQFF
CDR3nt: TGTGCCAGCAGCCCGACTAGCGGGGGGGCTGATGAGCAGTTCTTC
v_gene: TRBV6-6
d_gene: TRBD2
j_gene: TRBJ2-1
abundance: many